These 20 T cell receptor beta chains were sequenced from one sample in a study of Ad26.COV2.S vaccination and SARS-CoV-2 variants. The protocol was immunoSEQ multiplex PCR, while the TCRdb copy is restricted to in-frame clones and leaves out a portion. The profile shows 180,000 or so clones, roughly nine tenths of them singletons. This sample comprised peripheral blood, obtained after recovery from COVID-19. The receptors come from a human donor who had recovered from COVID-19.

In DNA, the CDR3 is TGTGCCAGTACCGAAGGTGACACTTACAATGAGCAGTTCTTC. It specifies CASTEGDTYNEQFF. The chain joins TRBV19 to TRBJ2-1; D is unclear. CDR1 is LNHDA, CDR2 SQIVND, per germline (reference sequence). This CDR3 contains 14 residues. Trimming took off 7 bases at V and 4 bases at J, with 14 bases between the two ends. Based on the CDR3 plus reference TRBV19 and TRBJ2-1, the full variable domain is DGGITQSPKYLFRKEGQNVTLSCEQNLNHDAMYWYRQDPGQGLRLIYYSQIVNDFQKGDIAEGYSVSREKKESFPLTVTSAQKNPTAFYLCASTEGDTYNEQFFGPGTRLTVL.

The J gene is TRBJ1-5, the V gene TRBV28; 7 nucleotides match TRBD1. With V trimmed by 8 bases and J by 7 bases, 8 bases remained unmatched. The length of the CDR3 is 13 residues. Germline V lookup: CDR1 MDHEN, CDR2 SYDVKM. This CDR3 reads CASQGGWRQPQHF. The DNA of the CDR3 is TGTGCCAGCCAGGGGGGGTGGCGGCAGCCCCAGCATTTT.

V usage is TRBV7-9 and J usage is TRBJ2-6; D not resolved. This CDR3 has 15 residues. V was clipped by 3 bases and J by 4 bases, with 10 bases between them. CDR1 SEHNR and CDR2 FQNEAQ come from the germline V gene (reference sequence). CDR3: CASSFELSGANVLTF. CDR3 nucleotides: TGTGCCAGCAGCTTTGAGCTATCCGGGGCCAACGTCCTGACTTTC.

The chain links TRBV5-1 to TRBJ2-7; TRBD1 matches 7 bases. In germline, CDR1 is SGHRS, CDR2 YFSETQ. V lost 0 bases and J lost 0; bases outside the gene matches: 6. The CDR3 runs to 16 residues. The CDR3 loop is CASSLGQGGLSYEQYF. In DNA, the CDR3 is TGCGCCAGCAGCTTGGGACAGGGCGGACTCTCCTACGAGCAGTACTTC.

The chain is built from TRBV13 and TRBJ2-3, with 11 bases matching TRBD2. The CDR3 has 15 amino acids. Trimming cost V 6 bases and J 4 bases; bases outside gene matches: 6. Germline V lookup: CDR1 PRHDT, CDR2 FYEKMQ (reference sequence). The CDR3 region has the DNA TGTGCCAGCAGTGACCGTAGCGGGGGGGCAGATACGCAGTATTTT. Translation gives CASSDRSGGADTQYF.

The V and J genes are TRBV5-6 and TRBJ1-1; D is unclear. V lost 5 bases and J 10 bases, leaving 21 bases between the germline ends. Germline values: CDR1 SGHDT, CDR2 YYEEEE. This CDR3 is 14 amino acids long. The CDR3 loop is CASSLGGRLVGAFF. DNA of the CDR3: TGTGCCAGCAGTCTCGGAGGGAGGCTAGTGGGAGCTTTCTTT.

The J gene is TRBJ2-2, the V gene TRBV5-1; D uncertain. V was pared by 7 bases and J by 1 base, with 11 bases between. This CDR3 region has 14 residues. CDR1 and CDR2 (germline): SGHRS, YFSETQ. CDR3 region: CASFKGLNTGELFF. Written as DNA, the CDR3 is TGCGCCAGCTTCAAAGGATTGAACACCGGGGAGCTGTTTTTT.

This clone has just one count. The chain links TRBV25-1 to TRBJ1-6; D uncertain. Deletions cut 4 bases from V and 7 bases from J, with 8 bases between. The CDR3 loop spans 13 amino acids. The germline V gene has CDR1 MGHDK and CDR2 SYGVNS. The CDR3 nucleotides are TGTGCCAGCAGTGTTACAGAAAATTCACCCCTCCACTTT. Residues: CASSVTENSPLHF.

This clone was picked up one time. This chain connects TRBV5-1 to TRBJ2-3, with D possibly being TRBD2 (6 bases). Trimming stripped 9 bases from V and 5 bases from J, with 22 bases between. This CDR3 contains 15 residues. Germline V gene sequence: CDR1 SGHRS, CDR2 YFSETQ. The CDR3 nucleotides read TGCGCCACCTCACTAGCCCATAAAGCCGTAGATACGCAGTATTTT. This codes for CATSLAHKAVDTQYF.

This clone was seen just once. V is TRBV7-3 and J is TRBJ1-1; possibly TRBD1 for D (5 bases). Germline loops: CDR1 SGHTA, CDR2 FQGTGA. Trimming shortened V by 5 bases and J by 3 bases, and 22 bases separated the two germline ends. The CDR3 totals 17 residues. CDR3 nucleotides: TGTGCCAGCAGCCCCTATGGGACGGGGCTTGCGGACACTGAAGCTTTCTTT. It is translated as CASSPYGTGLADTEAFF.

This chain connects TRBV19 to TRBJ2-7; no definite D call. The CDR3 runs 11 residues. Germline assignment: CDR1 LNHDA and CDR2 SQIVND (reference sequence). The V end lost 6 bases, the J end lost 1 base, and 4 bases lay between the germline ends. The CDR3 is CASSGSYEQYF. For the CDR3, the DNA is TGTGCCAGTAGCGGGTCCTACGAGCAGTACTTC.

This clone was detected once. The CDR3 reads CALQRGGPREQYF. The DNA of the CDR3 is TGTGCCCTGCAACGGGGCGGACCACGGGAGCAGTACTTC. The chain has TRBV6-5 and TRBJ2-7; D assignment may be TRBD1 or TRBD2 (5 bases each). The CDR3 covers 13 residues. Germline CDR1 MNHEY, CDR2 SVGAGI. Deletions cut 11 bases from V and 7 bases from J, with 21 bases between.

This rearrangement joins TRBV9 to TRBJ2-3, with 9 bases identical to TRBD1. V gave up 4 bases and J gave up 5 bases; unmatched junction bases: 11. Germline values: CDR1 SGDLS, CDR2 YYNGEE. CDR3 length equals 16 residues. Here the CDR3 DNA reads TGTGCCAGCAGCCTTGCCAGGGACAGGGTAAAAGATACGCAGTATTTT. Encoded protein: CASSLARDRVKDTQYF.

In its sample, this clone was seen once. V is TRBV6-5 and J is TRBJ2-2; the match to TRBD1 covers 12 bases. The germline V gene has CDR1 MNHEY and CDR2 SVGAGI. The CDR3 length is 13 residues. V lost 8 bases and J lost 6; bases outside the gene matches: 1. Here the CDR3 DNA reads TGTGCCAGCCGGGACAGGGGGCCCGGGGAGCTGTTTTTT. Translating gives CASRDRGPGELFF.

J is TRBJ2-5 and V is TRBV3-1 (or the pseudogene TRBV3-2), with a tentative D call TRBD1 (5 bases). Germline V gives CDR1 LGHDT, CDR2 YNNKEL (reference sequence). This CDR3 has 13 residues. V dropped 4 bases and J dropped 7 bases, with 13 bases sitting between them. The CDR3 loop reads CASSLDKPRTQYF. DNA of the CDR3: TGTGCCAGCAGCCTGGACAAGCCAAGGACCCAGTACTTC.

The chain employs TRBV15 and TRBJ1-2, with D maybe TRBD1 (5 bases). V shed 3 bases and J shed 8 bases, with 19 bases lying between them. Germline V gene sequence: CDR1 LNHNV, CDR2 YYDKDF (reference sequence). The CDR3 length is 15 residues. CDR3 bases: TGTGCCACCAGCAGGCCGGCCGGGACTCTTCTGGGCTACACCTTC. Protein: CATSRPAGTLLGYTF.

The chain links TRBV25-1 to TRBJ1-4; D is undetermined. Germline lookup yields CDR1 MGHDK and CDR2 SYGVNS. This CDR3 spans 15 amino acids. V was pared by 1 base and J by 7 bases, with 13 bases between. CDR3 sequence: CASSELPPHGEKLFF. The CDR3 DNA sequence: TGTGCCAGCAGTGAATTACCTCCCCATGGTGAAAAACTGTTTTTT.

The chain uses TRBV23-1 and TRBJ1-6; 9 bases line up with TRBD1. TRBV23-1 is an open reading frame, and its role is uncertain. The J segment lost 7 bases and the V segment lost 7 bases, leaving 11 bases of the junction unmatched. CDR3 size: 16 residues. The CDR3 region is CASTALGTGNNSPLHF. The CDR3 region has the DNA TGCGCCAGCACCGCACTCGGGACAGGGAACAATTCACCCCTCCACTTT.

V and J are TRBV5-1 and TRBJ2-7; D uncertain. The V and J ends lost 5 bases and 6 bases respectively, with 24 bases between them. Germline V CDR1 and CDR2: SGHRS, YFSETQ. CDR3 length: 16 amino acids. This CDR3 reads CASRPPDRLTTREQYF. CDR3 DNA: TGCGCCAGCAGGCCCCCGGACCGTTTAACAACACGCGAGCAGTACTTC.

The rearrangement uses TRBV24-1 and TRBJ2-1; 14 nucleotides line up with TRBD2. This CDR3 has 15 residues. With 3 bases clipped from V and 9 bases from J, the junction kept 3 bases outside the gene matches. Germline-derived CDR1 and CDR2 are KGHDR and SFDVKD. The CDR3 bases are TGTGCCACCAGTGATGGGACTAGCGGGAGCACTGAGCAGTTCTTC. This gives the protein CATSDGTSGSTEQFF.